This record concerns one TCR beta chain sequence. Germline V gene lookup returns CDR1 SGHTA and CDR2 FQGTGA. CDR3 length: 13 amino acids. J gave up 6 bases and V 5 bases, and 4 bases lay outside the gene matches. This sample is part of a study of blood T cell repertoires in COVID-19. As handled by the study authors: Amplifying reference gene primers gave estimates of nucleated cell counts. Assay used: immunoSEQ multiplex PCR; TCRdb lists only in-frame clones, some missing. That table supplies the V and J calls and clone size; D and trimming were determined from the DNA. The sample yields 150,000 or so clones, around 85% seen once.

This chain uses TRBV7-3 with TRBJ2-3; TRBD1 agrees at 8 bases. The sequence came from an older woman with acute or convalescent COVID-19. The specimen was peripheral blood. Here the CDR3 reads CASSVDRGDTQYF. CDR3 nucleotide sequence: TGTGCCAGCAGCGTCGACAGGGGCGATACGCAGTATTTT. Looking up the rest from reference TRBV7-3 and TRBJ2-3 gives the full variable domain: GAGVSQTPSNKVTEKGKYVELRCDPISGHTALYWYRQSLGQGPEFLIYFQGTGAADDSGLPNDRFFAVRPEGSVSTLKIQRTERGDSAVYLCASSVDRGDTQYFGPGTRLTVL.